What follows are 26 T cell receptor beta chains derived from one specimen sequenced in a study of cytomegalovirus exposure and HLA in healthy donors. PCR involved 60 Vbeta and 13 Jbeta primers. Clones were sequenced by immunoSEQ multiplex PCR, and TCRdb holds only the in-frame ones, with some missing. The sample shows about 94,000 clones, around 77% of them seen only once. The sample consisted of PBMCs. Receptors originate from a man aged 30 to 39 in good health and CMV-seronegative.

The chain is built from TRBV4-2 and TRBJ1-2; D not resolved. V was shortened by 1 base and J by 8 bases, with 17 bases between the two germline ends. CDR3 length: 15 amino acids. Germline CDR1 is LGHNA and CDR2 is YNFKEQ. This CDR3 reads CASSQVEGFQAGYTF. The CDR3 DNA reads as TGTGCCAGCAGCCAAGTAGAGGGATTCCAAGCAGGCTACACCTTC.

The chain employs TRBV2 and TRBJ2-3, with D maybe TRBD1 (6 bases). CDR3 length: 15 amino acids. CDR1 is SNHLY and CDR2 is FYNNEI in the germline V gene. V was shortened by 7 bases and J by 1 base, with 15 bases between the two germline ends. CDR3 in DNA: TGTGCCAGCAACAGGGCCCCTAGGGGCACAGATACGCAGTATTTT. It is translated as CASNRAPRGTDTQYF.

The genes are TRBV6-1 and TRBJ2-5, with D perhaps matching TRBD1 (5 bases). CDR3 length: 16 residues. The germline gives CDR1 MNHNS, CDR2 SASEGT. V was shortened by 0 bases and J by 1 base, with 12 bases between the two germline ends. CDR3 DNA sequence: TGTGCCAGCAGTGAAGCGCTTTCCAGGGCCCAAGAGACCCAGTACTTC. It is translated as CASSEALSRAQETQYF.

The J gene is TRBJ1-5, the V gene TRBV7-2; D not resolved. The CDR3 contains 15 residues. The V end lost 3 bases, the J end lost 4 bases, and 13 bases lay between the germline ends. Per germline, CDR1 SGHTA and CDR2 FQGNSA. CDR3 coding DNA: TGTGCCAGCAGCTTCTCGGGGTTGGTAAATCAGCCCCAGCATTTT. This gives the protein CASSFSGLVNQPQHF.

The V call is TRBV6-5, the J call TRBJ2-7, with a possible D match to TRBD1 (5 bases). The V and J ends lost 7 bases and 0 bases respectively, with 16 bases between them. The CDR3 is made up of 15 amino acids. CDR1 and CDR2 (germline): MNHEY, SVGAGI. The CDR3 sequence is CASTLQWQGSYEQYF. CDR3 in DNA: TGTGCCAGCACCCTCCAGTGGCAGGGCTCCTACGAGCAGTACTTC.

This chain joins TRBV6-1 and TRBJ1-3; D is unclear. Germline lookup yields CDR1 MNHNS and CDR2 SASEGT. This CDR3 region has 14 residues. V was trimmed by 7 bases and J by 3 bases, leaving 13 bases between them. CDR3 DNA: TGTGCCAGCACGTCTTCGGTCCTTGGAAACACCATATATTTT. Protein: CASTSSVLGNTIYF.

V is TRBV28 and J is TRBJ2-7, with TRBD1 matching over 9 bases. V was pared by 4 bases and J by 6 bases, with 4 bases of the junction left unmatched. Per the germline V gene, CDR1 is MDHEN and CDR2 is SYDVKM. The CDR3 extends over 13 amino acids. DNA for the CDR3: TGTGCCAGCAGTTCGGGACAGGGAAGCGAGCAGTACTTC. It translates to CASSSGQGSEQYF. The full variable domain, completed using reference TRBV28 and TRBJ2-7, is DVKVTQSSRYLVKRTGEKVFLECVQDMDHENMFWYRQDPGLGLRLIYFSYDVKMKEKGDIPEGYSVSREKKERFSLILESASTNQTSMYLCASSSGQGSEQYFGPGTRLTVT.

The rearrangement uses TRBV4-1 and TRBJ1-5; D remains ambiguous. Germline V CDR1 and CDR2: MGHRA, YSYEKL. CDR3 length: 15 amino acids. Between the trimmed V and J ends, which lost 5 bases and 3 bases, there was a span of 14 bases. The CDR3: CASSVRHGNNQPQHF. In DNA, the CDR3 is TGCGCCAGCAGCGTACGGCACGGGAACAATCAGCCCCAGCATTTT.

The chain joins TRBV7-6 to TRBJ2-3, with 8 bases that match TRBD2. V shed 1 base and J 5 bases; nucleotides not matched to a gene: 5. The germline V gene encodes CDR1 SGHVS and CDR2 FNYEAQ. CDR3 size: 15 residues. The CDR3 is CASSLVSGVQDTQYF. CDR3 nucleotides: TGTGCCAGCAGCTTAGTTAGCGGGGTCCAAGATACGCAGTATTTT.

The chain has TRBV2 and TRBJ2-5; 7 bases fit TRBD2. Germline V gene sequence: CDR1 SNHLY, CDR2 FYNNEI. V shed 6 bases, J shed 2 bases, and the junction held 6 bases outside the gene matches. CDR3 length equals 14 residues. The CDR3 sequence: CASRTSWGQETQYF. The CDR3 region has the DNA TGTGCCAGCAGGACTAGCTGGGGACAAGAGACCCAGTACTTC.

The CDR3 here is CASSHAGTGGNTEAFF. In DNA form, the CDR3 reads TGTGCCAGCAGTCACGCCGGGACAGGGGGAAACACTGAAGCTTTCTTT. The chain links TRBV28 to TRBJ1-1; 11 positions match TRBD1. CDR3 size: 16 residues. The V gene's germline CDR1 is MDHEN and CDR2 SYDVKM. Trimming took 5 bases from V and 2 from J; bases not matched to a gene: 7.

This rearrangement joins TRBV7-9 to TRBJ1-2, with 8 bases identical to TRBD1. V lost 5 bases, J lost 7 bases, and 3 bases stayed unmatched. The CDR3 extends over 12 amino acids. Germline V gene sequence: CDR1 SEHNR, CDR2 FQNEAQ (reference sequence). DNA for the CDR3: TGTGCCAGCAGCCCTGGACAGGGTGGCTACACCTTC. Its protein product is CASSPGQGGYTF.

The rearrangement links TRBV27 to TRBJ2-1; 10 bases are shared with TRBD2. Unmatched junction bases numbered 8, after V lost 4 bases and J lost 8 bases. This CDR3 is 15 amino acids long. From germline, CDR1 is MNHEY and CDR2 SMNVEV (reference sequence). The CDR3 nucleotides are TGTGCCAGCAGTTCCCGGCTAGCGGGAGAGCATGAGCAGTTCTTC. It codes for CASSSRLAGEHEQFF.

This clone was detected once. The rearrangement joins TRBV6-5 to TRBJ1-2; perhaps TRBD1 as D (6 bases). Germline CDR1 reads MNHEY; CDR2 reads SVGAGI. V was shortened by 3 bases and J by 6 bases, with 17 bases between the two germline ends. This CDR3 is built from 15 residues. The CDR3 region is CASSYLRGRGDGYTF. As DNA, the CDR3 is TGTGCCAGCAGTTATCTCAGGGGTCGGGGCGATGGCTACACCTTC.

This chain joins TRBV5-4 and TRBJ1-2; TRBD1 matches at 7 bases. With 2 bases clipped from V and 2 bases from J, the junction kept 3 bases outside the gene matches. The CDR3 is 14 amino acids. Germline V gene lookup returns CDR1 SGHNT and CDR2 YYREEE (reference sequence). CDR3 sequence reads: CASSFAGGNYGYTF. CDR3 nucleotides: TGTGCCAGCAGCTTTGCAGGGGGGAACTATGGCTACACCTTC.

This chain connects TRBV6-1 to TRBJ2-7, with 9 bases identical to TRBD1. Germline V gene sequence: CDR1 MNHNS, CDR2 SASEGT. The length of the CDR3 is 13 residues. V shed 11 bases, J shed 6 bases, and the junction held 11 bases outside the gene matches. CDR3 DNA sequence: TGTGCCGGGGGCCGAGGGACAGGGAGCGAGCAGTACTTC. This gives the protein CAGGRGTGSEQYF.

The rearrangement uses TRBV9 and TRBJ2-1; possibly TRBD2 for D (5 bases). Germline V gene sequence: CDR1 SGDLS, CDR2 YYNGEE. Trimming left V 7 bases short and J 1 base short, with 9 bases between. This CDR3 contains 13 residues. The CDR3 DNA follows: TGTGCCAGCGCCAGAGGGTCCTACAATGAGCAGTTCTTC. This sequence encodes CASARGSYNEQFF.

This clone occurred a few times. V is TRBV7-2 and J is TRBJ2-2; D possibly corresponds to TRBD2 (6 bases). The germline V and J ends were trimmed by 3 bases and 8 bases, with 13 bases remaining between them. There are 14 residues in the CDR3. Germline loops: CDR1 SGHTA, CDR2 FQGNSA. The CDR3 nucleotides are TGTGCCAGCAGCTTCGCCTCGGGGGATGGGGAGCTGTTTTTT. It encodes CASSFASGDGELFF.

This chain links TRBV18 with TRBJ2-1, with 13 bases matching TRBD2. Germline trimming cut 8 bases from V and 5 bases from J; bases unmatched to any gene: 0. The CDR3 is 13 amino acids. The germline gives CDR1 KGHSH, CDR2 LQKENI. CDR3 DNA: TGTGCCAGCGGACTAGCGGGAGACAATGAGCAGTTCTTC. This sequence encodes CASGLAGDNEQFF.

The chain links TRBV28 to TRBJ1-4; TRBD1 might be the D (6 bases). V was shortened by 6 bases and J by 5 bases, with 7 bases between the two germline ends. The V gene's germline CDR1 is MDHEN and CDR2 SYDVKM. This CDR3 has 12 residues. The CDR3 DNA reads TGTGCCAGCAGACAGGGAAATGAAAAACTGTTTTTT. It translates to CASRQGNEKLFF.

The V and J genes are TRBV2 and TRBJ2-1; 9 nucleotides align to TRBD2. There are 16 residues in the CDR3. V was pared by 4 bases and J by 9 bases, with 13 bases of the junction left unmatched. Germline V gene sequence: CDR1 SNHLY, CDR2 FYNNEI. CDR3 amino acids: CASSGLLAGVTVEQFF. The DNA for the CDR3 is TGTGCCAGCAGTGGGTTGTTAGCGGGAGTGACTGTTGAGCAGTTCTTC.

The V gene is TRBV2, the J gene TRBJ2-7; 13 nucleotides align to TRBD2. The CDR3 consists of 14 residues. Unmatched junction bases numbered 2, after V lost 8 bases and J lost 1 base. CDR1 SNHLY and CDR2 FYNNEI come from the germline V gene. CDR3 nucleotide sequence: TGTGCCAGCCAGGGACTAGCGGGGTCCTACGAGCAGTACTTC. The encoded protein is CASQGLAGSYEQYF.

The genes are TRBV7-6 and TRBJ2-2; D possibly corresponds to TRBD1 (5 bases). The length of the CDR3 is 14 residues. The germline gives CDR1 SGHVS, CDR2 FNYEAQ. V dropped 6 bases and J dropped 1 base, with 9 bases sitting between them. The CDR3 DNA sequence: TGTGCCAGCAGAAAAGGACAGAACACCGGGGAGCTGTTTTTT. Its translation is CASRKGQNTGELFF.

The V gene is TRBV5-4, the J gene TRBJ2-2; the match to TRBD2 covers 10 bases. CDR3 length: 19 amino acids. V lost 0 bases, J lost 1 base, and 9 bases stayed unmatched. CDR1 SGHNT and CDR2 YYREEE come from the germline V gene (reference sequence). This CDR3 is CASSLALGASGGNTGELFF. The CDR3 DNA sequence: TGTGCCAGCAGCTTGGCCCTGGGGGCTAGCGGGGGGAACACCGGGGAGCTGTTTTTT.

This chain joins TRBV28 and TRBJ2-3; TRBD2 aligns across 11 bases. CDR3 length equals 16 residues. J lost 6 bases, V lost 6 bases, and 11 bases had no gene match. CDR1 is MDHEN, CDR2 SYDVKM, per germline. CDR3 amino acids: CASRGGTSGRSDTQYF. The CDR3 region has the DNA TGTGCCAGCAGGGGGGGAACTAGCGGGAGATCTGATACGCAGTATTTT.

The chain carries TRBV18 and TRBJ1-1; D may be TRBD1 (5 bases). Germline V lookup: CDR1 KGHSH, CDR2 LQKENI. This CDR3 has 16 amino acids. V was cut by 4 bases and J by 5 bases, with 20 bases left in between. The CDR3 nucleotides are TGTGCCAGCTCACAAAGTCCCAGGGTAATACGGACTGAAGCTTTCTTT. It yields the protein CASSQSPRVIRTEAFF.